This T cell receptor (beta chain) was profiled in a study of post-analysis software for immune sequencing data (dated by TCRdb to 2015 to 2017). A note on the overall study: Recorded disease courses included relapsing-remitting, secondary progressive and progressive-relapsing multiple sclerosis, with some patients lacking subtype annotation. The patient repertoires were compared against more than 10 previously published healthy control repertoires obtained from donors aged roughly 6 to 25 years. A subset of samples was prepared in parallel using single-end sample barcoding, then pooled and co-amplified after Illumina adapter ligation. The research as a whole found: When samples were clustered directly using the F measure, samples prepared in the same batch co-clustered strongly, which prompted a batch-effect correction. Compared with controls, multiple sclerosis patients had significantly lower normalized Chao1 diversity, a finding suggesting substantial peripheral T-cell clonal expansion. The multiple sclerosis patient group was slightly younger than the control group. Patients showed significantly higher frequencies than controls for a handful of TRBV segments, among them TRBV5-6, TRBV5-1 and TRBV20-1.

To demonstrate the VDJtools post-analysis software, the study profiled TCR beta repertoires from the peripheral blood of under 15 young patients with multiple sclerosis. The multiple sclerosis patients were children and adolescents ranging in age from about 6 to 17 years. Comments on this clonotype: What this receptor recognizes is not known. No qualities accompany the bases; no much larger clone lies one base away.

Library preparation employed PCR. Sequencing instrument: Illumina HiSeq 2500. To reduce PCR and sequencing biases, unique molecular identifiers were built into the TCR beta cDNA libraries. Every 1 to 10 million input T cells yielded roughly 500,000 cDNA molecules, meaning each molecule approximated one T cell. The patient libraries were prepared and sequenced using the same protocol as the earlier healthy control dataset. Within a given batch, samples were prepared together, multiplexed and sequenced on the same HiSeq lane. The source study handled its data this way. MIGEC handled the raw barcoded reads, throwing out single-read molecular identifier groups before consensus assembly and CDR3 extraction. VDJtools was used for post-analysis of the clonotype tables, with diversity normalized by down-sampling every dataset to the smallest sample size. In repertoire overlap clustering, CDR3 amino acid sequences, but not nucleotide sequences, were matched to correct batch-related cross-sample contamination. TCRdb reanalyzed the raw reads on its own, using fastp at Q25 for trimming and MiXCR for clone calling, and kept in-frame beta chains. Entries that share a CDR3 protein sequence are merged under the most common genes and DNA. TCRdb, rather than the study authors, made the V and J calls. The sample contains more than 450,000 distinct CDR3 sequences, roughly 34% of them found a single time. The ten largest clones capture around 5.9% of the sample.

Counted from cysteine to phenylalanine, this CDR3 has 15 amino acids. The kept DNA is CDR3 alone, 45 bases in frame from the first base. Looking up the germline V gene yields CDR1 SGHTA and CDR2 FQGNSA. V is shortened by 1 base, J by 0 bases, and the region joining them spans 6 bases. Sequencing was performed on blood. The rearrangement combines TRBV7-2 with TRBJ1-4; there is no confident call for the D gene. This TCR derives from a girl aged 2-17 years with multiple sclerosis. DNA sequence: TGTGCCAGCAGCTTAGTTTTTGCAACTAATGAAAAACTGTTTTTT. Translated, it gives CASSLVFATNEKLFF.